What follows are 20 T cell receptor beta chains derived from one specimen sequenced in a study of T cells in Graves' hyperthyroidism and ophthalmopathy. Amplification targeted TCR beta CDR3 regions from RNA transcripts. First-round RT-PCR with HTBI primers amplified the TCR CDR3 region. TCRdb called the multiplex PCR reads again in MiXCR, with one record for every CDR3 protein. The sample shows roughly 500,000 distinct CDR3 sequences, 40% to 50% of them seen only once. The sequenced material came from peripheral blood or thyroid tissue (not recorded which). These receptors all come from an adult woman with Graves' disease, either hyperthyroidism or ophthalmopathy (not recorded which).

This clonotype was detected only a few times. This chain uses TRBV29-1 with TRBJ1-2; the D gene is possibly TRBD1 (5 bases). Trimming cost V 3 bases and J 7 bases, with 12 bases left between them. Germline loops: CDR1 SQVTM, CDR2 ANQGSEA. CDR3 length equals 12 residues. CDR3 bases: TGCAGCGTTGATTCAGGGACCGCTGGCTACACCTTC. Protein product: CSVDSGTAGYTF.

This clonotype was counted a few times. The CDR3 reads CAIRRQTDTGELFF. In DNA form, the CDR3 reads TGTGCCATCAGGAGGCAGACGGACACCGGGGAGCTGTTTTTT. The V call is TRBV10-3, the J call TRBJ2-2, with D uncertain. Trimming stripped 6 bases from V and 3 bases from J, with 11 bases between. The CDR3 spans 14 residues. The germline CDR1 and CDR2 sequences are ENHRY and SYGVKD.

This clonotype came up many times. V is TRBV11-2 and J is TRBJ1-4; no reliable D call. Trimming took 2 bases from V and 3 from J, leaving 13 bases between them. CDR3 length: 16 residues. In germline, CDR1 is SGHAT, CDR2 FQNNGV. Here the CDR3 reads CASSLSPGYSNEKLFF. DNA of the CDR3: TGTGCCAGCAGCTTATCCCCTGGGTACTCTAATGAAAAACTGTTTTTT.

The gene calls are TRBV2 and TRBJ1-6; 8 bases fit TRBD1. J lost 6 bases, V lost 6 bases, and 10 bases had no gene match. CDR3 length: 16 residues. The germline V gene has CDR1 SNHLY and CDR2 FYNNEI. This CDR3 reads CASSLRLDRVNSPLHF. In DNA form, the CDR3 reads TGTGCCAGCAGCCTAAGGCTGGACAGGGTTAATTCACCCCTCCACTTT.

The V gene is TRBV7-2, the J gene TRBJ1-1, with no clear D. CDR3 size: 15 residues. Trimming removed 6 bases from V and 2 bases from J, with 16 bases in between. Germline lookup yields CDR1 SGHTA and CDR2 FQGNSA. The CDR3, as DNA: TGTGCCAGCAGTGCTAGTGGTCACTCCAACACTGAAGCTTTCTTT. It yields the protein CASSASGHSNTEAFF. Filled out from reference TRBV7-2 and TRBJ1-1, the complete variable domain reads GAGVSQSPSNKVTEKGKDVELRCDPISGHTALYWYRQSLGQGLEFLIYFQGNSAPDKSGLPSDRFSAERTGGSVSTLTIQRTQQEDSAVYLCASSASGHSNTEAFFGQGTRLTVV.

This clonotype was counted between two and nine times. This chain links TRBV4-1 with TRBJ2-2, with D perhaps TRBD1 or TRBD2 (5 bases each). The CDR3 runs 16 residues. V lost 4 bases to trimming and J lost 7 bases, with 19 bases between them. Germline-derived CDR1 and CDR2 are MGHRA and YSYEKL. The CDR3 coding sequence is TGCGCCAGCAGCCGAACCCAGAGGGGATCGGGCGGGGAGCTGTTTTTT. This translates into CASSRTQRGSGGELFF.

The genes are TRBV7-3 and TRBJ2-6; D is unresolved. Trimming took off 0 bases at V and 0 bases at J, with 3 bases between the two ends. CDR3 length: 15 residues. Per the germline V gene, CDR1 is SGHTA and CDR2 is FQGTGA. The DNA of the CDR3 is TGTGCCAGCAGCTTAACCCCCTCTGGGGCCAACGTCCTGACTTTC. It is translated as CASSLTPSGANVLTF.

J is TRBJ2-3 and V is TRBV6-1; maybe TRBD1 (6 bases). V was shortened by 4 bases and J by 3 bases, with 14 bases between the two germline ends. Germline-derived CDR1 and CDR2 are MNHNS and SASEGT. The CDR3 covers 15 residues. CDR3 nucleotide sequence: TGTGCCAGCAGTGCACAGGGTGGTGGAACAGATACGCAGTATTTT. Its protein product is CASSAQGGGTDTQYF.

This chain joins TRBV5-1 and TRBJ2-7; D gene unclear. CDR1 and CDR2 from the germline V gene are SGHRS and YFSETQ. The V and J ends lost 3 bases and 3 bases respectively, with 10 bases between them. The CDR3 extends over 13 amino acids. CDR3 loop: CASSSHTFYEQYF. The DNA of the CDR3 is TGCGCCAGCAGCTCCCACACCTTCTACGAGCAGTACTTC.

This clonotype was recorded many times. The chain is built from TRBV7-2 and TRBJ2-5, with TRBD2 matching 7 bases. The CDR3 is made up of 15 amino acids. V lost 0 bases to trimming and J lost 6 bases; unmatched junction nucleotides: 7. The germline gives CDR1 SGHTA, CDR2 FQGNSA. The CDR3 loop reads CASSLAPTTSKTQYF. Written as DNA, the CDR3 is TGTGCCAGCAGCTTAGCTCCCACGACTAGCAAGACCCAGTACTTC.

This clonotype was seen repeatedly, ten times or more. The gene calls are TRBV10-2 and TRBJ1-4; 7 nucleotides match TRBD1. Germline assignment: CDR1 WSHSY and CDR2 SAAADI. V trimming: 6 bases; J trimming: 3 bases; junction bases outside the gene matches: 4. There are 14 residues in the CDR3. In nucleotides, the CDR3 is TGCGCCAGCAGGGCCGGGACAGCTAATGAAAAACTGTTTTTT. It translates to CASRAGTANEKLFF.

This chain connects TRBV7-9 to TRBJ2-5; D remains ambiguous. The CDR3 has 13 residues. Germline values: CDR1 SEHNR, CDR2 FQNEAQ (reference sequence). V lost 5 bases and J lost 4, with 11 bases in between. The CDR3 region is CASSPHSAETQYF. The CDR3 DNA reads TGTGCCAGCAGCCCCCACTCGGCAGAGACCCAGTACTTC. The complete variable domain, with remaining parts taken from reference TRBV7-9 and TRBJ2-5, reads DTGVSQNPRHKITKRGQNVTFRCDPISEHNRLYWYRQTLGQGPEFLTYFQNEAQLEKSRLLSDRFSAERPKGSFSTLEIQRTEQGDSAMYLCASSPHSAETQYFGPGTRLLVL.

This clonotype was counted a few times. The chain couples TRBV5-5 to TRBJ2-7; 7 bases agree with TRBD1. Germline CDR1 reads SGHKS; CDR2 reads YYEKEE (reference sequence). The length of the CDR3 is 15 residues. J lost 1 base, V lost 2 bases, and 6 bases had no gene match. This CDR3 is CASSFYGTESYEQYF. CDR3 coding DNA: TGTGCCAGCAGCTTCTATGGGACAGAATCCTACGAGCAGTACTTC.

The genes are TRBV7-9 and TRBJ2-7; D may be TRBD2 (5 bases). V lost 1 base to trimming and J lost 7 bases, with 17 bases between them. Germline V gene data show CDR1 as SEHNR and CDR2 as FQNEAQ (reference sequence). The CDR3 consists of 15 residues. This chain's CDR3 is CASSLEKLEGLEQYF. CDR3 coding DNA: TGTGCCAGCAGCTTAGAGAAACTAGAGGGTCTTGAGCAGTACTTC.

V and J are TRBV7-9 and TRBJ1-2, with D possibly TRBD1 on 5 matching bases. The germline V and J ends were trimmed by 5 bases and 3 bases, with 19 bases remaining between them. Germline CDR1 SEHNR, CDR2 FQNEAQ (reference sequence). The CDR3 is 16 residues long. The CDR3 coding sequence is TGTGCCAGCAGCCACGAGGATGGGGGGATGGACTATGGCTACACCTTC. This encodes CASSHEDGGMDYGYTF.

This chain connects TRBV20-1 to TRBJ1-1; D is ambiguous. The V end was cut by 1 base, the J end by 10 bases, with 16 bases between. The germline V gene encodes CDR1 DFQATT and CDR2 SNEGSKA (reference sequence). CDR3 size: 13 residues. Here the CDR3 reads CSARVSNGKGAFF. The CDR3 region has the DNA TGCAGTGCTAGAGTTTCTAACGGAAAGGGAGCTTTCTTT.

V and J are TRBV12-3 or TRBV12-4 and TRBJ2-7; TRBD2 aligns across 7 bases. This CDR3 is 12 amino acids long. V gave up 5 bases and J gave up 6 bases; unmatched junction bases: 4. The CDR3 loop is CASSELAFEQYF. CDR3 DNA sequence: TGTGCCAGCAGTGAACTAGCGTTCGAGCAGTACTTC.

This clonotype has ten or more counts. The genes are TRBV27 and TRBJ1-2; D is possibly TRBD1 (5 bases). The V end lost 7 bases, the J end lost 5 bases, and 11 bases lay between the germline ends. The germline CDR1 and CDR2 sequences are MNHEY and SMNVEV (reference sequence). The CDR3 consists of 12 residues. The CDR3 region is CASTGELYGYTF. CDR3 coding DNA: TGTGCCAGCACGGGGGAGTTGTATGGCTACACCTTC.

V usage is TRBV27 and J usage is TRBJ2-7, with D perhaps TRBD1 (5 bases). The CDR3 consists of 14 residues. The V end was cut by 6 bases, the J end by 0 bases, with 12 bases between. The V gene's germline CDR1 is MNHEY and CDR2 SMNVEV (reference sequence). CDR3 coding DNA: TGTGCCAGCAGGCCTAGGGGAAACTCCTACGAGCAGTACTTC. This codes for CASRPRGNSYEQYF.

The chain has TRBV10-3 and TRBJ2-7; TRBD1 aligns across 8 bases. The CDR3 contains 15 residues. Trimming took 6 bases from V and 2 from J; bases not matched to a gene: 9. Germline-derived CDR1 and CDR2 are ENHRY and SYGVKD. Written as DNA, the CDR3 is TGTGCCATCAGGGGAGGACAGGGTCTGGCCTACGAGCAGTACTTC. Translating gives CAIRGGQGLAYEQYF.